What follows are 17 T cell receptor beta chains derived from one specimen sequenced in a study of T-cell memory formation after mild COVID-19. TCRdb re-called the 5' RACE reads with MiXCR, one entry per CDR3 protein. Counted here are roughly 150,000 distinct CDR3 sequences, about 14% occurring once; the ten biggest clones make up roughly an eighth. The sequenced sample consisted of PBMCs or a T cell subset sorted from them (not recorded which). The source is an adult woman who had mild COVID-19 (a few samples of this study predate the infection). Cell type and time point are not known.

This clonotype was seen repeatedly, ten times or more. V gene TRBV27 combines with J gene TRBJ2-5; TRBD1 matches 7 bases. CDR1 is MNHEY, CDR2 SMNVEV, per germline (reference sequence). This CDR3 spans 15 amino acids. The junction had 12 bases not matched to a gene; V was cut back by 6 bases and J by 5 bases. CDR3 region: CASRPLTGVGETQYF. The CDR3 DNA reads TGTGCCAGCAGACCACTTACAGGGGTCGGGGAGACCCAGTACTTC.

The CDR3 loop is CASSPGISSYNEQFF. CDR3 DNA sequence: TGTGCCAGCAGCCCCGGGATAAGCTCCTACAATGAGCAGTTCTTC. The chain couples TRBV11-1 to TRBJ2-1; weak D call: TRBD2 (5 bases). This CDR3 is built from 15 residues. The V gene's germline CDR1 is SGHAT and CDR2 FQDESV (reference sequence). Trimming took 5 bases from V and 0 from J, leaving 11 bases between them.

This clonotype was detected a few times. This sequence joins TRBV7-9 and TRBJ1-1; maybe TRBD1 (5 bases). The CDR3 consists of 13 residues. Germline V lookup: CDR1 SEHNR, CDR2 FQNEAQ (reference sequence). V lost 7 bases and J 1 base, leaving 10 bases between the germline ends. In nucleotides, the CDR3 is TGTGCCAGCAACGCCCAGGGGAACACTGAAGCTTTCTTT. Translation gives CASNAQGNTEAFF.

This clonotype came up a few times. The chain couples TRBV7-8 to TRBJ1-5; tentative D call: TRBD1 (5 bases). The germline V and J ends were trimmed by 1 base and 5 bases, with 15 bases remaining between them. CDR3 size: 16 residues. Germline V gene sequence: CDR1 SGHVS, CDR2 FQNEAQ. CDR3 region: CASSLGVSGSHQPQHF. The CDR3 DNA reads as TGTGCCAGCAGCTTAGGGGTCTCAGGGTCCCATCAGCCCCAGCATTTT.

The chain has TRBV7-9 and TRBJ1-3; D is ambiguous. This CDR3 has 14 residues. Trimming stripped 4 bases from V and 4 bases from J, with 11 bases between. Germline V CDR1 and CDR2: SEHNR, FQNEAQ (reference sequence). CDR3 DNA: TGTGCCAGCAGCTCCACAATGGGCGGAAACACCATATATTTT. This translates into CASSSTMGGNTIYF.

CDR3 nucleotide sequence: TGCAGCGTGCGGGGGGCCGGTGTAGATACGCAGTATTTT. Translation gives CSVRGAGVDTQYF. V and J are TRBV29-1 and TRBJ2-3; 8 nucleotides line up with TRBD2. The V and J ends lost 6 bases and 5 bases, in that order; junction bases with no gene match: 7. CDR3 size: 13 residues. Germline-derived CDR1 and CDR2 are SQVTM and ANQGSEA.

The V call is TRBV6-1, the J call TRBJ1-2, with D tentatively TRBD1 (5 bases). The ends were cut back, 4 bases at V and 8 bases at J, with 14 bases in the middle. There are 13 residues in the CDR3. Germline CDR1 MNHNS, CDR2 SASEGT. CDR3 DNA: TGTGCCAGCAGTGTGAGCAGGGTAGGAGGCTACACCTTC. Its translation is CASSVSRVGGYTF.

This clonotype showed up just a few times. The chain links TRBV6-5 to TRBJ2-7, with D perhaps given as TRBD1 or TRBD2 (6 bases each). The V end lost 5 bases, the J end lost 2 bases, and 19 bases lay between the germline ends. The CDR3 extends over 16 amino acids. Germline values: CDR1 MNHEY, CDR2 SVGAGI. CDR3 nucleotide sequence: TGTGCCAGCAGTCGTCTATTTGGAGGGGGGACCTACGAGCAGTACTTC. Translation gives CASSRLFGGGTYEQYF.

This clonotype has a handful of counts. The J gene is TRBJ2-1, the V gene TRBV4-3, with 7 bases lining up with TRBD2. The junction had 8 bases not matched to a gene; V was cut back by 1 base and J by 5 bases. CDR3 length: 16 amino acids. CDR1 and CDR2 (germline): LGHNA, YSLEER. CDR3 coding DNA: TGCGCCAGCAGCCAAGGAGGCCTAGCGGCAAACAATGAGCAGTTCTTC. Protein product: CASSQGGLAANNEQFF.

This clonotype showed up just a few times. The chain employs TRBV6-1 and TRBJ2-7, with 10 bases matching TRBD1. With V trimmed by 8 bases and J by 12 bases, 4 bases remained unmatched. Germline V gene data show CDR1 as MNHNS and CDR2 as SASEGT. This CDR3 is built from 10 residues. Here the CDR3 DNA reads TGTGCCAGCGGCCGGGACAGGGGGTACTTC. Protein sequence: CASGRDRGYF.

This clonotype was observed a handful of times. The chain is built from TRBV7-6 and TRBJ2-5; 11 positions match TRBD2. The CDR3 totals 16 residues. Germline V gene lookup returns CDR1 SGHVS and CDR2 FNYEAQ. J gave up 1 base and V 5 bases, and 6 bases lay outside the gene matches. The DNA for the CDR3 is TGTGCCAGCAGCCTGTGGACTAGCGGGTCCCAAGAGACCCAGTACTTC. As protein: CASSLWTSGSQETQYF.

CDR3 protein: CASSPRTVSLVAEAFF. The CDR3 nucleotides read TGTGCCAGCAGCCCAAGGACCGTTTCATTGGTGGCTGAAGCTTTCTTT. The J gene is TRBJ1-1, the V gene TRBV11-2; D remains unclear. The V end was cut by 5 bases, the J end by 6 bases, with 22 bases between. CDR1 and CDR2 from the germline V gene are SGHAT and FQNNGV. The CDR3 loop spans 16 amino acids.

This clonotype was picked up a small number of times. The chain has TRBV24-1 and TRBJ1-2; TRBD1 agrees at 8 bases. The CDR3 spans 13 residues. Germline values: CDR1 KGHDR, CDR2 SFDVKD. V gave up 4 bases and J gave up 5 bases; unmatched junction bases: 2. The CDR3 DNA reads as TGTGCCACCAGTGAAGGGACAGGTTATGGCTACACCTTC. Its translation is CATSEGTGYGYTF.

The table lists this clonotype with a few counts. The chain carries TRBV4-1 and TRBJ2-1; TRBD2 aligns across 9 bases. With 4 bases clipped from V and 5 bases from J, the junction kept 9 bases outside the gene matches. Germline lookup yields CDR1 MGHRA and CDR2 YSYEKL. The CDR3 is 16 residues long. The CDR3 DNA follows: TGCGCCAGCAGCCCCGGGAGCGGGGGGAGGCACAATGAGCAGTTCTTC. Translation: CASSPGSGGRHNEQFF.

As concerns this clonotype: This may stem from a read error, because a much larger clone lies one nucleotide away. The chain is built from TRBV7-7 and TRBJ2-3; D uncertain. Germline V CDR1 and CDR2: SSHAT, FNYEAQ (reference sequence). The CDR3 is made up of 15 amino acids. For the CDR3, the DNA is TGTGCTAGCAGCTCGGTACTTTCGAGCACAGATACGCAGTATTTT. It is translated as CASSSVLSSTDTQYF.

This clonotype came up a few times. CDR3 DNA sequence: TGCAGCGTCGCCCTAGCGGAGTCCTACGAGCAGTACTTC. Its protein is CSVALAESYEQYF. This chain connects TRBV29-1 to TRBJ2-7; 7 positions match TRBD2. V trimming: 6 bases; J trimming: 1 base; junction bases outside the gene matches: 6. CDR1 is SQVTM and CDR2 is ANQGSEA in the germline V gene. The CDR3 runs 13 residues.

This clonotype was seen a few times. The chain recombines TRBV7-8 with TRBJ2-1, with 7 bases lining up with TRBD2. Germline CDR1 and CDR2: SGHVS and FQNEAQ. The CDR3 loop spans 15 amino acids. V shed 5 bases, J shed 6 bases, and the junction held 10 bases outside the gene matches. CDR3 sequence reads: CASSLGRTTPNEQFF. The DNA of the CDR3 is TGTGCCAGCAGCCTCGGGAGGACCACCCCCAATGAGCAGTTCTTC.